The 28 T cell receptor beta chains below come from one sample, sequenced in a study of cytotoxic CD8 clonotypes in ibrutinib-treated CLL. TCRdb keeps only in-frame clones here, not all; method: immunoSEQ multiplex PCR. This repertoire shows some 120,000 clones, approximately 80% found once; its top ten account for 3% to 4%. The sequencing here drew on PBMCs, taken after 24 months of ibrutinib treatment. Receptors were obtained from a human donor with chronic lymphocytic leukemia.

V is TRBV9 and J is TRBJ1-1, with 12 bases aligning to TRBD1. J gave up 1 base and V 3 bases, and 13 bases lay outside the gene matches. The CDR3 totals 19 residues. From germline, CDR1 is SGDLS and CDR2 YYNGEE. This CDR3 reads CASSGGLGTGGAWNTEAFF. CDR3 nucleotide sequence: TGTGCCAGCAGCGGCGGACTCGGGACAGGGGGCGCATGGAACACTGAAGCTTTCTTT.

The J gene is TRBJ1-2, the V gene TRBV5-1, with 7 bases identical to TRBD1. The CDR3 is made up of 17 amino acids. Germline loops: CDR1 SGHRS, CDR2 YFSETQ. V lost 0 bases and J lost 3; bases outside the gene matches: 11. CDR3 protein: CASSLGSGAGGDYGYTF. CDR3 in DNA: TGCGCCAGCAGCTTGGGTTCGGGTGCAGGGGGTGACTATGGCTACACCTTC. Together with reference TRBV5-1 and TRBJ1-2, the CDR3 gives the full variable domain: KAGVTQTPRYLIKTRGQQVTLSCSPISGHRSVSWYQQTPGQGLQFLFEYFSETQRNKGNFPGRFSGRQFSNSRSEMNVSTLELGDSALYLCASSLGSGAGGDYGYTFGSGTRLTVV.

This clone was found once. The V call is TRBV4-1, the J call TRBJ1-4; possible D gene TRBD1, 5 bases. V gave up 5 bases and J gave up 4 bases, with 11 bases separating them. CDR3 length equals 14 residues. Germline CDR1 and CDR2: MGHRA and YSYEKL. CDR3 sequence reads: CASSFRDLNEKLFF. The CDR3 DNA follows: TGCGCCAGCAGCTTCCGGGACCTTAATGAAAAACTGTTTTTT.

V usage is TRBV25-1 and J usage is TRBJ1-2, with 8 positions matching TRBD1. The trim removed 0 bases at V and 7 bases at J, leaving 10 bases unmatched. Looked up from germline, CDR1 is MGHDK and CDR2 is SYGVNS. The CDR3 is 16 residues long. Here the CDR3 DNA reads TGTGCCAGCAGTGAATACCCCGGACAGGGATTGGGTGGCTACACCTTC. Protein sequence: CASSEYPGQGLGGYTF.

The genes are TRBV7-2 and TRBJ2-7, with 13 bases aligning to TRBD2. Losses at the gene ends were 5 bases for V and 2 bases for J; bases not matched to a gene: 3. The CDR3 contains 15 residues. Germline V gene data show CDR1 as SGHTA and CDR2 as FQGNSA. CDR3 protein: CASSMGTSGAYEQYF. The CDR3 bases are TGTGCCAGCAGCATGGGGACTAGCGGGGCCTACGAGCAGTACTTC. The whole variable domain, remainder taken from reference TRBV7-2 and TRBJ2-7, is GAGVSQSPSNKVTEKGKDVELRCDPISGHTALYWYRQSLGQGLEFLIYFQGNSAPDKSGLPSDRFSAERTGGSVSTLTIQRTQQEDSAVYLCASSMGTSGAYEQYFGPGTRLTVT.

This rearrangement joins TRBV15 to TRBJ1-1; D uncertain. From germline, CDR1 is LNHNV and CDR2 YYDKDF (reference sequence). V was shortened by 4 bases and J by 0 bases, with 12 bases between the two germline ends. This CDR3 comprises 15 residues. CDR3 DNA: TGTGCCACCAGCATAAGGAGGGCCTTGAACACTGAAGCTTTCTTT. Encoded protein: CATSIRRALNTEAFF.

This clone was observed once. V gene TRBV18 combines with J gene TRBJ1-3; weak D call: TRBD1 (5 bases). Germline loops: CDR1 KGHSH, CDR2 LQKENI. The CDR3 length is 14 residues. V lost 3 bases and J lost 4, with 10 bases in between. The CDR3 loop reads CASSPDTPGNTIYF. CDR3 in DNA: TGTGCCAGCTCACCGGACACTCCCGGAAACACCATATATTTT.

The rearrangement links TRBV4-1 to TRBJ2-5; D remains unclear. CDR1 is MGHRA and CDR2 is YSYEKL in the germline V gene. The V end lost 4 bases, the J end lost 2 bases, and 11 bases lay between the germline ends. The CDR3 loop spans 14 amino acids. CDR3 bases: TGCGCCAGCAGCCTACAGCGTAGTCAAGAGACCCAGTACTTC. It specifies CASSLQRSQETQYF.

This chain uses TRBV7-2 with TRBJ2-1; 8 bases map to TRBD1. CDR1 and CDR2 from the germline V gene are SGHTA and FQGNSA. CDR3 length: 13 amino acids. The V segment lost 4 bases and the J segment 8 bases; nucleotides outside the gene matches: 4. CDR3 sequence (DNA): TGTGCCAGCAGCTCGGACAGGGTGGATGAGCAGTTCTTC. Amino acids: CASSSDRVDEQFF.

The chain links TRBV6-1 to TRBJ2-3; TRBD2 is a possible D gene (6 bases). Germline CDR1 is MNHNS and CDR2 is SASEGT. V was clipped by 5 bases and J by 2 bases, with 14 bases between them. The CDR3 spans 15 residues. CDR3 amino acids: CASSTPGLHTDTQYF. CDR3 nucleotides: TGTGCCAGCAGTACCCCGGGACTTCACACAGATACGCAGTATTTT.

The chain has TRBV2 and TRBJ2-5, with TRBD1 matching over 8 bases. The V segment lost 10 bases and the J segment 1 base; nucleotides outside the gene matches: 2. Germline CDR1 reads SNHLY; CDR2 reads FYNNEI. CDR3 size: 12 residues. The CDR3 sequence: CATGQGQETQYF. The CDR3 region has the DNA TGTGCCACAGGACAGGGCCAAGAGACCCAGTACTTC.

The genes are TRBV28 and TRBJ2-5, with D uncertain. The CDR3 spans 11 residues. Germline CDR1 is MDHEN and CDR2 is SYDVKM. Trimming took 5 bases from V and 7 from J, leaving 8 bases between them. CDR3 amino acids: CASSKKGTQYF. In DNA, the CDR3 is TGTGCCAGCAGTAAAAAAGGGACCCAGTACTTC.

This clone occurred a few times. CDR3 residues: CASSRDRGFNEQFF. CDR3 in DNA: TGTGCCAGCAGTCGGGACAGGGGTTTCAATGAGCAGTTCTTC. The gene calls are TRBV27 and TRBJ2-1; 10 bases are shared with TRBD1. This CDR3 has 14 amino acids. Germline CDR1 is MNHEY and CDR2 is SMNVEV (reference sequence). With 5 bases clipped from V and 6 bases from J, the junction kept 4 bases outside the gene matches.

This clone has a single count. The gene calls are TRBV6-5 and TRBJ2-3, with 8 bases matching TRBD2. This CDR3 spans 14 amino acids. V was clipped by 6 bases and J by 1 base; unmatched bases: 3. CDR1 and CDR2 (germline): MNHEY, SVGAGI. CDR3 DNA: TGTGCCAGCAGACCGCGGGGGGGCACAGATACGCAGTATTTT. Amino acid sequence: CASRPRGGTDTQYF.

The chain is built from TRBV7-9 and TRBJ2-3, with D perhaps matching TRBD1 or TRBD2 (5 bases each). The CDR3 is 14 amino acids. Trimming shortened V by 5 bases and J by 1 base, and 10 bases separated the two germline ends. Germline V gene data show CDR1 as SEHNR and CDR2 as FQNEAQ (reference sequence). CDR3 amino acids: CASSRDGRTDTQYF. CDR3 nucleotide sequence: TGTGCCAGCAGCCGGGACGGACGCACAGATACGCAGTATTTT.

The chain couples TRBV5-1 to TRBJ1-2; D possibly corresponds to TRBD1 (5 bases). The CDR3 totals 13 residues. Trimming removed 5 bases at V and 3 bases at J, with 11 bases between. CDR1 is SGHRS and CDR2 is YFSETQ in the germline V gene. The CDR3 loop is CASRAQEYYGYTF. CDR3 DNA sequence: TGCGCCAGCAGAGCACAGGAGTACTATGGCTACACCTTC.

The chain is built from TRBV6-5 and TRBJ2-3; no definite D call. There are 15 residues in the CDR3. Germline CDR1 MNHEY, CDR2 SVGAGI. V lost 6 bases and J 0 bases, leaving 13 bases between the germline ends. CDR3 sequence: CASRPGDPSTDTQYF. CDR3 sequence (DNA): TGTGCCAGCAGGCCCGGCGATCCTAGCACAGATACGCAGTATTTT.

V is TRBV19 and J is TRBJ2-4; 10 positions match TRBD1. The CDR3 length is 19 residues. Germline assignment: CDR1 LNHDA and CDR2 SQIVND (reference sequence). Unmatched junction bases numbered 9, after V lost 1 base and J lost 0 bases. CDR3 nucleotides: TGTGCCAGTAGTATAGTAGCGGGACAGGGGCGACTAGCCAAAAACATTCAGTACTTC. Translation: CASSIVAGQGRLAKNIQYF.

The V call is TRBV27, the J call TRBJ2-3, with a weak D call TRBD2 (5 bases). V was pared by 6 bases and J by 3 bases, with 13 bases between. CDR1 is MNHEY, CDR2 SMNVEV, per germline (reference sequence). The CDR3 extends over 14 amino acids. The CDR3 bases are TGTGCCAGCAGCCCCCTTCTAGCAACAGATACGCAGTATTTT. Residues: CASSPLLATDTQYF.

The V gene is TRBV19, the J gene TRBJ2-5; the D call may be TRBD1 or TRBD2 (5 bases each). V was trimmed by 3 bases and J by 2 bases, leaving 13 bases between them. The CDR3 is 15 residues long. The germline gives CDR1 LNHDA, CDR2 SQIVND (reference sequence). The CDR3 region is CASSMFAGAQETQYF. The DNA for the CDR3 is TGTGCCAGTAGTATGTTTGCCGGGGCGCAAGAGACCCAGTACTTC.

This clone showed up just once. V is TRBV28 and J is TRBJ2-2, with D maybe TRBD1 (5 bases). CDR3 size: 15 residues. The germline V and J ends were trimmed by 3 bases and 5 bases, with 13 bases remaining between them. Germline V gene lookup returns CDR1 MDHEN and CDR2 SYDVKM. The CDR3 is CASSFLSGNTGELFF. The CDR3 DNA follows: TGTGCCAGCAGTTTTCTATCAGGGAATACCGGGGAGCTGTTTTTT.

The chain has TRBV2 and TRBJ2-1; a weak D match, TRBD2 (6 bases). The CDR3 covers 14 residues. The V end lost 10 bases, the J end lost 5 bases, and 18 bases lay between the germline ends. From germline, CDR1 is SNHLY and CDR2 FYNNEI. The CDR3 DNA reads TGTGCCAAACGGACGGAGGGGAACCACAATGAGCAGTTCTTC. The encoded protein is CAKRTEGNHNEQFF.

V and J are TRBV5-1 and TRBJ1-3; possibly TRBD1 for D (5 bases). V was trimmed by 7 bases and J by 4 bases, leaving 12 bases between them. CDR1 and CDR2 from the germline V gene are SGHRS and YFSETQ. The CDR3 runs 13 residues. CDR3 bases: TGCGCCAGCCGCGTGGGGGACGGAAACACCATATATTTT. It translates to CASRVGDGNTIYF.

Details on this clone: Other nucleotide sequences from this sample produce the same CDR3. The chain recombines TRBV5-1 with TRBJ2-3, with D unclear. The CDR3 is 13 residues long. The V end lost 2 bases, the J end lost 1 base, and 5 bases lay between the germline ends. CDR1 is SGHRS, CDR2 YFSETQ, per germline. The CDR3 DNA follows: TGCGCCAGCAGCTTTGGAGGCACAGATACGCAGTATTTT. This codes for CASSFGGTDTQYF.

The chain uses TRBV7-2 and TRBJ2-3; unclear D gene. The V gene's germline CDR1 is SGHTA and CDR2 FQGNSA. V was trimmed by 0 bases and J by 5 bases, leaving 9 bases between them. CDR3 size: 14 residues. The DNA of the CDR3 is TGTGCCAGCAGCTTAGCGTTGTCCGGAGATACGCAGTATTTT. This encodes CASSLALSGDTQYF.

The chain is built from TRBV7-2 and TRBJ2-2; a weak D match, TRBD2 (5 bases). Trimming removed 1 base from V and 6 bases from J, with 9 bases in between. The CDR3 extends over 14 amino acids. CDR1 is SGHTA and CDR2 is FQGNSA in the germline V gene. The CDR3 loop reads CASSLGLAPGELFF. The CDR3 nucleotides are TGTGCCAGCAGCTTAGGCCTAGCCCCCGGGGAGCTGTTTTTT.

The chain employs TRBV25-1 and TRBJ1-1; a possible D gene is TRBD1 (5 bases). Trimming took 7 bases from V and 3 from J, leaving 24 bases between them. This CDR3 is 17 amino acids long. From germline, CDR1 is MGHDK and CDR2 SYGVNS. In DNA, the CDR3 is TGTGCCAGCAAGCCGGCGGGGTTGGGGGATGGTTACACTGAAGCTTTCTTT. This gives the protein CASKPAGLGDGYTEAFF.

V is TRBV19 and J is TRBJ2-7; 7 bases agree with TRBD2. Germline V gives CDR1 LNHDA, CDR2 SQIVND (reference sequence). J lost 2 bases, V lost 7 bases, and 5 bases had no gene match. The CDR3 runs 13 residues. The CDR3 protein is CASTPRGTYEQYF. The CDR3 DNA follows: TGTGCCAGTACCCCGCGGGGGACCTACGAGCAGTACTTC.